The 29 T cell receptor beta chains listed next were all sequenced from one sample in a study of CD8 T cells in ankylosing spondylitis. TCRdb ran MiXCR on the 5' RACE reads and lists one entry per CDR3 protein. The sample yields around 450,000 distinct CDR3 sequences, roughly a quarter seen once. These receptors lack a known antigen. Overall study findings and caveats: It appeared that ankylosing spondylitis blood was characterized by a TCR beta motif of several highly homologous variants.

Sequencing was performed on blood, either unsorted or a sorted T cell fraction (not recorded which). These receptors were collected from a male donor with ankylosing spondylitis.

This sequence joins TRBV7-9 and TRBJ2-7; TRBD2 aligns across 12 bases. V shed 5 bases and J 2 bases; nucleotides not matched to a gene: 4. The CDR3 extends over 15 amino acids. From germline, CDR1 is SEHNR and CDR2 FQNEAQ (reference sequence). DNA of the CDR3: TGTGCCAGCAGCACCTGGACTAGCGGGGCCTACGAGCAGTACTTC. It translates to CASSTWTSGAYEQYF.

This clonotype was detected only a few times. This rearrangement joins TRBV11-2 to TRBJ2-1; 11 bases fit TRBD2. The V segment lost 8 bases and the J segment 3 bases; nucleotides outside the gene matches: 6. Germline CDR1 SGHAT, CDR2 FQNNGV. This CDR3 region has 15 residues. DNA for the CDR3: TGTGCCAGCGGCCGGACTAGCGGGTTCTACAATGAGCAGTTCTTC. This sequence encodes CASGRTSGFYNEQFF.

The chain uses TRBV29-1 and TRBJ2-1; possible D gene TRBD2, 5 bases. The CDR3 has 14 amino acids. Germline lookup yields CDR1 SQVTM and CDR2 ANQGSEA. The V end was cut by 3 bases, the J end by 0 bases, with 9 bases between. The CDR3 sequence is CSVEVGSSYNEQFF. The CDR3 region has the DNA TGCAGCGTTGAGGTTGGGAGCTCCTACAATGAGCAGTTCTTC.

The chain links TRBV5-1 to TRBJ2-7; unclear D gene. Germline CDR1 reads SGHRS; CDR2 reads YFSETQ. The CDR3 runs to 14 residues. V lost 0 bases and J 4 bases, leaving 11 bases between the germline ends. In nucleotides, the CDR3 is TGCGCCAGCAGCTTGGCTCTCACGGGTTACGAGCAGTACTTC. Translating gives CASSLALTGYEQYF.

This chain links TRBV12-3 or TRBV12-4 with TRBJ2-7, with 9 nucleotides matching TRBD1. The V segment lost 5 bases and the J segment 5 bases; nucleotides outside the gene matches: 10. The CDR3 extends over 15 amino acids. This CDR3 is CASSRTGQGSHEQYF. In DNA, the CDR3 is TGTGCCAGCAGTCGTACGGGACAGGGAAGCCACGAGCAGTACTTC.

This chain joins TRBV12-3 or TRBV12-4 and TRBJ1-5; D is perhaps TRBD1 (5 bases). V was pared by 3 bases and J by 0 bases, with 9 bases between. This CDR3 contains 15 residues. The CDR3 sequence: CASSFGGSSNQPQHF. The CDR3, as DNA: TGTGCCAGCAGTTTTGGGGGTTCTAGCAATCAGCCCCAGCATTTT.

This sequence joins TRBV9 and TRBJ1-6; maybe TRBD1 (5 bases). Looked up from germline, CDR1 is SGDLS and CDR2 is YYNGEE. V was trimmed by 0 bases and J by 7 bases, leaving 20 bases between them. The CDR3 is 18 residues long. The CDR3 bases are TGTGCCAGCAGCGTAGAGGGGTCGTTCGACAGACCGAATTCACCCCTCCACTTT. Translating gives CASSVEGSFDRPNSPLHF.

This clonotype occurred once. The junction departs from germline at one end; a sequencing error may be responsible. This chain connects TRBV7-2 to TRBJ2-3, with unresolved D. CDR1 and CDR2 from the germline V gene are SGHTA and FQGNSA. The CDR3 totals 14 residues. CDR3 bases: TGTGCCAGCATCTTAACCACTAGCACAGATACGCAGTATTTT. This codes for CASILTTSTDTQYF.

This clonotype was detected a few times. This rearrangement joins TRBV11-3 to TRBJ1-1; 8 bases are shared with TRBD1. V gave up 5 bases and J gave up 0 bases; unmatched junction bases: 5. The CDR3 is 15 amino acids. CDR1 and CDR2 from the germline V gene are SGHNT and YENEEA. This CDR3 is CASSRQGSMNTEAFF. CDR3 in DNA: TGTGCCAGCAGCCGACAGGGGTCCATGAACACTGAAGCTTTCTTT.

This clonotype was counted a few times. The chain carries TRBV18 and TRBJ1-2; D gene ambiguous. The germline V gene has CDR1 KGHSH and CDR2 LQKENI. V was clipped by 1 base and J by 6 bases, with 9 bases between them. CDR3 length equals 13 residues. The CDR3 reads CASSPREAHGYTF. The CDR3 DNA reads as TGTGCCAGCTCACCACGGGAGGCGCATGGCTACACCTTC. Variable domain in full (rest from reference TRBV18 and TRBJ1-2): NAGVMQNPRHLVRRRGQEARLRCSPMKGHSHVYWYRQLPEEGLKFMVYLQKENIIDESGMPKERFSAEFPKEGPSILRIQQVVRGDSAAYFCASSPREAHGYTFGSGTRLTVV.

V usage is TRBV7-9 and J usage is TRBJ2-7, with TRBD1 identical over 7 bases. This CDR3 region has 12 residues. The junction had 2 bases not matched to a gene; V was cut back by 7 bases and J by 2 bases. Germline CDR1 is SEHNR and CDR2 is FQNEAQ (reference sequence). The CDR3 region has the DNA TGTGCCAGCACCGGGACAGCCTACGAGCAGTACTTC. The encoded protein is CASTGTAYEQYF. The whole variable domain, filled in from reference TRBV7-9 and TRBJ2-7, reads DTGVSQNPRHKITKRGQNVTFRCDPISEHNRLYWYRQTLGQGPEFLTYFQNEAQLEKSRLLSDRFSAERPKGSFSTLEIQRTEQGDSAMYLCASTGTAYEQYFGPGTRLTVT.

The chain employs TRBV18 and TRBJ1-1; D perhaps matches TRBD1 (5 bases). The ends were cut back, 6 bases at V and 6 bases at J, with 14 bases in the middle. The germline V gene encodes CDR1 KGHSH and CDR2 LQKENI. The CDR3 extends over 13 amino acids. The CDR3 DNA sequence: TGTGCCAGCTCCGGGGACCTAAGCGCTGAAGCTTTCTTT. This encodes CASSGDLSAEAFF.

The V gene is TRBV12-3 or TRBV12-4, the J gene TRBJ2-1, with D tentatively TRBD1 or TRBD2 (5 bases each). Trimming took off 4 bases at V and 10 bases at J, with 20 bases between the two ends. This CDR3 is built from 15 residues. The CDR3 nucleotides are TGTGCCAGCAGTTATCCCGGGACCTCCACGCGGGAGCAGTTCTTC. Translation: CASSYPGTSTREQFF.

This clonotype turned up a few times. The V and J genes are TRBV29-1 and TRBJ2-5; D remains ambiguous. V was clipped by 2 bases and J by 7 bases, with 8 bases between them. This CDR3 has 11 amino acids. Germline-derived CDR1 and CDR2 are SQVTM and ANQGSEA. Here the CDR3 reads CSVENEVTQYF. The CDR3, as DNA: TGCAGCGTTGAAAACGAAGTGACCCAGTACTTC.

The chain links TRBV20-1 to TRBJ2-3, with D perhaps matching TRBD1 (5 bases). This CDR3 is built from 15 residues. The V gene lost 3 bases and the J gene lost 4 bases, with 17 bases spanning the gap. Germline CDR1 DFQATT, CDR2 SNEGSKA (reference sequence). The CDR3 here is CSASGVPQGPDTQYF. In nucleotides, the CDR3 is TGCAGTGCTAGTGGGGTCCCTCAGGGTCCAGATACGCAGTATTTT.

This clonotype was detected a few times. The J gene is TRBJ1-1, the V gene TRBV12-3 or TRBV12-4; D unclear. There are 13 residues in the CDR3. Trimming removed 6 bases at V and 1 base at J, with 9 bases between. This CDR3 reads CASSLYRNTEAFF. Here the CDR3 DNA reads TGTGCCAGCAGCTTATACAGGAACACTGAAGCTTTCTTT.

The V gene is TRBV9, the J gene TRBJ1-6; D is unclear. Germline CDR1 SGDLS, CDR2 YYNGEE. There are 14 residues in the CDR3. Trimming cost V 0 bases and J 8 bases, with 9 bases left between them. The CDR3 DNA sequence: TGTGCCAGCAGCGTAGAGAGGGAAGATTCACCCCTCCACTTT. Amino acids: CASSVEREDSPLHF.

The V call is TRBV29-1, the J call TRBJ2-7, with 8 bases identical to TRBD1. V trimming: 7 bases; J trimming: 6 bases; junction bases outside the gene matches: 11. This CDR3 comprises 13 residues. Per germline, CDR1 SQVTM and CDR2 ANQGSEA. The CDR3 loop reads CSGRRDRQAEQYF. CDR3 DNA sequence: TGCAGCGGTCGCCGGGACAGGCAAGCCGAGCAGTACTTC.

Only a few counts were recorded for this clonotype. The chain recombines TRBV15 with TRBJ2-5; D is possibly TRBD1 (6 bases). The CDR3 runs 15 residues. V lost 0 bases, J lost 9 bases, and 17 bases lay in between. The V gene's germline CDR1 is LNHNV and CDR2 YYDKDF (reference sequence). CDR3 sequence reads: CATSRDYGQPLPQYF. CDR3 nucleotides: TGTGCCACCAGCAGAGATTATGGACAGCCTCTCCCCCAGTACTTC. Together with reference TRBV15 and TRBJ2-5, the CDR3 gives the full variable domain: DAMVIQNPRYQVTQFGKPVTLSCSQTLNHNVMYWYQQKSSQAPKLLFHYYDKDFNNEADTPDNFQSRRPNTSFCFLDIRSPGLGDTAMYLCATSRDYGQPLPQYFGPGTRLLVL.

In this sample, this clonotype turned up a few times. The chain couples TRBV5-5 to TRBJ2-5; TRBD1 matches 8 bases. V was pared by 4 bases and J by 5 bases, with 10 bases of the junction left unmatched. CDR1 and CDR2 (germline): SGHKS, YYEKEE (reference sequence). This CDR3 has 15 amino acids. The CDR3 sequence is CASSPGQVFVETQYF. As DNA, the CDR3 is TGTGCCAGCAGCCCGGGACAGGTATTTGTTGAGACCCAGTACTTC.

This clonotype has more than one count but fewer than ten. At one end the junction does not follow the germline gene, possibly because of a read error. The chain recombines TRBV27 with TRBJ2-5; 11 bases are shared with TRBD2. Germline V gene sequence: CDR1 MNHEY, CDR2 SMNVEV (reference sequence). This CDR3 region has 13 residues. The DNA of the CDR3 is TGTGCCAGCAGTTTATCGGGAGGGACTAGCGGTGTCTTC. This codes for CASSLSGGTSGVF.

This clonotype was seen only a few times. The J gene is TRBJ2-5, the V gene TRBV5-1, with unresolved D. V lost 4 bases and J 3 bases, leaving 10 bases between the germline ends. The length of the CDR3 is 13 residues. The germline CDR1 and CDR2 sequences are SGHRS and YFSETQ. CDR3 sequence: CASSGEAKETQYF. CDR3 bases: TGCGCCAGCAGCGGGGAAGCGAAAGAGACCCAGTACTTC.

The J gene is TRBJ2-1, the V gene TRBV11-2; 14 nucleotides align to TRBD2. J gave up 8 bases and V 4 bases, and 7 bases lay outside the gene matches. The CDR3 covers 16 residues. Germline values: CDR1 SGHAT, CDR2 FQNNGV. The CDR3 DNA sequence: TGTGCCAGCAGCTCTTCGGGACTAGCGGGAGTTTATGAGCAGTTCTTC. Translating it yields CASSSSGLAGVYEQFF.

The chain recombines TRBV19 with TRBJ1-5; D possibly corresponds to TRBD1 (6 bases). The CDR3 length is 11 residues. V lost 9 bases and J 7 bases, leaving 10 bases between the germline ends. In germline, CDR1 is LNHDA, CDR2 SQIVND (reference sequence). CDR3 amino acids: CARRDNQPQHF. CDR3 DNA: TGTGCCAGACGGGACAACCAGCCCCAGCATTTT.

This rearrangement joins TRBV27 to TRBJ2-7; either TRBD1 or TRBD2 may supply D (6 bases each). Germline lookup yields CDR1 MNHEY and CDR2 SMNVEV (reference sequence). Deletions cut 6 bases from V and 6 bases from J, with 21 bases between. CDR3 size: 15 residues. The CDR3 protein is CASSRGQGPSAEQYF. CDR3 DNA: TGTGCCAGCAGCCGGGGGCAGGGCCCGAGTGCCGAGCAGTACTTC.

The chain carries TRBV29-1 and TRBJ1-1; no clear D gene. This CDR3 spans 12 amino acids. Looked up from germline, CDR1 is SQVTM and CDR2 is ANQGSEA. The V end was cut by 2 bases, the J end by 0 bases, with 4 bases between. This chain's CDR3 is CSVERLNTEAFF. DNA of the CDR3: TGCAGCGTTGAAAGGCTGAACACTGAAGCTTTCTTT.

In this sample, this clonotype turned up a few times. The chain uses TRBV3-1 and TRBJ2-2; a weak D match, TRBD1 (5 bases). Trimming removed 8 bases at V and 0 bases at J, with 7 bases between. This CDR3 contains 13 residues. Germline CDR1 LGHDT, CDR2 YNNKEL (reference sequence). CDR3: CASGHTNTGELFF. As DNA, the CDR3 is TGTGCCAGCGGACACACGAACACCGGGGAGCTGTTTTTT.

In this sample, this clonotype turned up a few times. The chain employs TRBV7-2 and TRBJ2-2; no reliable D call. Trimming shortened V by 3 bases and J by 0 bases, and 8 bases separated the two germline ends. In germline, CDR1 is SGHTA, CDR2 FQGNSA. The CDR3 length is 15 residues. The CDR3, as DNA: TGTGCCAGCAGCTTCAGGTTCGCGAACACCGGGGAGCTGTTTTTT. Translating gives CASSFRFANTGELFF.

This clonotype came up a few times. This sequence joins TRBV6-5 and TRBJ1-1; D might be TRBD1 (6 bases). Germline assignment: CDR1 MNHEY and CDR2 SVGAGI. V was trimmed by 4 bases and J by 6 bases, leaving 15 bases between them. The CDR3 contains 14 residues. Here the CDR3 reads CASSWHRAESEAFF. CDR3 DNA sequence: TGTGCCAGCAGTTGGCACAGGGCGGAATCTGAAGCTTTCTTT.